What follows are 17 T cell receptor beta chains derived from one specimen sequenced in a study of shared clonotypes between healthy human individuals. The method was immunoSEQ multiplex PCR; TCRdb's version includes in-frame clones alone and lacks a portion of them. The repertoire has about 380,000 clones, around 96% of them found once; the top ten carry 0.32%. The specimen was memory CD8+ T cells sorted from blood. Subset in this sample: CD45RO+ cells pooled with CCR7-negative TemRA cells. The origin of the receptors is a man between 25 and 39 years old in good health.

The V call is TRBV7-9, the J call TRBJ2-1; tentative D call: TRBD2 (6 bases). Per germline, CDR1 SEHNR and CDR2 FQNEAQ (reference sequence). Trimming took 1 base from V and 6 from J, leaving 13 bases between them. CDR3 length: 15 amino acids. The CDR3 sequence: CASSLGRLASNEQFF. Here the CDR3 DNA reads TGTGCCAGCAGCTTAGGGCGGCTAGCGAGCAATGAGCAGTTCTTC.

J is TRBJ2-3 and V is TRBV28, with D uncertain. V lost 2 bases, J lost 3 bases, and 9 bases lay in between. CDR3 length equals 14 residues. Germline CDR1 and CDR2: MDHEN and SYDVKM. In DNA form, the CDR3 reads TGTGCCAGCAGTTTAGGGTCCTTTACAGATACGCAGTATTTT. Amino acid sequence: CASSLGSFTDTQYF. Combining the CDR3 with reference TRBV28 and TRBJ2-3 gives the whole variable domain DVKVTQSSRYLVKRTGEKVFLECVQDMDHENMFWYRQDPGLGLRLIYFSYDVKMKEKGDIPEGYSVSREKKERFSLILESASTNQTSMYLCASSLGSFTDTQYFGPGTRLTVL.

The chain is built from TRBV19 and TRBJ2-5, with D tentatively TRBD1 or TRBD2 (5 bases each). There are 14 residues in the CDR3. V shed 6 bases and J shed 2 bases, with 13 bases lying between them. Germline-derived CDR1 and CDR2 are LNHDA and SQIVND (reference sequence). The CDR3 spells CASRGLGEQETQYF. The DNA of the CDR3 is TGTGCCAGTAGAGGTTTGGGGGAGCAAGAGACCCAGTACTTC.

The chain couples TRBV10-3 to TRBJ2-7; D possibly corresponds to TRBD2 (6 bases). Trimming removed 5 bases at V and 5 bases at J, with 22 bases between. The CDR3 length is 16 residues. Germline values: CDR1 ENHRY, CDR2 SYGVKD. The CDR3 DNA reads TGTGCCATCAGTCCTAACTTACTAAGCGGGTCAGACGAGCAGTACTTC. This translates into CAISPNLLSGSDEQYF.

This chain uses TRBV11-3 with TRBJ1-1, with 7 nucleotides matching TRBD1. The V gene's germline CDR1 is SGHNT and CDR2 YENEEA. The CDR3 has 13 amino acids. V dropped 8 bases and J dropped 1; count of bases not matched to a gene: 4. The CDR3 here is CASLDRENTEAFF. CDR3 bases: TGTGCCAGCCTCGACAGGGAGAACACTGAAGCTTTCTTT.

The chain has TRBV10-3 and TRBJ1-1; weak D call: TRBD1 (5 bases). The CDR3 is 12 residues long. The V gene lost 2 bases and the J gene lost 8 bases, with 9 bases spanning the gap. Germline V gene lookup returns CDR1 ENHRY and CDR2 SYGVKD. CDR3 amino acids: CAISERGAEAFF. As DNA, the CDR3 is TGTGCCATCAGTGAGAGGGGCGCAGAAGCTTTCTTT.

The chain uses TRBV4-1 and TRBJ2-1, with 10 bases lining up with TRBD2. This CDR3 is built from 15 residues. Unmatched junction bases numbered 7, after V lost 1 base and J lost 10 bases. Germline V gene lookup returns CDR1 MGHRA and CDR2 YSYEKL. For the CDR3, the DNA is TGCGCCAGCAGCCAAGTGCTAGCGGGAGCGGGGGAGCAGTTCTTC. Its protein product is CASSQVLAGAGEQFF.

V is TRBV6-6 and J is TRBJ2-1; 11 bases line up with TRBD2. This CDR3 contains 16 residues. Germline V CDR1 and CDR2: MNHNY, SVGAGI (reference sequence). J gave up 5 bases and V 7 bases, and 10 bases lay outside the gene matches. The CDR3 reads CASTRTGTSGDNEQFF. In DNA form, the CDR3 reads TGTGCCAGCACTCGCACCGGGACTAGCGGCGACAATGAGCAGTTCTTC.

CDR3 loop: CAGGGGRPNTGELFF. The CDR3 coding sequence is TGTGCCGGAGGCGGGGGGCGTCCGAACACCGGGGAGCTGTTTTTT. V and J are TRBV6-1 and TRBJ2-2; 8 nucleotides align to TRBD2. V lost 11 bases and J lost 0; bases outside the gene matches: 8. The CDR3 is 15 residues long. The germline V gene has CDR1 MNHNS and CDR2 SASEGT.

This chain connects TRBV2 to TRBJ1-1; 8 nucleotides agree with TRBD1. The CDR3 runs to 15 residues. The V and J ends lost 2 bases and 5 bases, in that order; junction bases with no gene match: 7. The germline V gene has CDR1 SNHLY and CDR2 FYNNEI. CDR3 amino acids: CASSESETGETEAFF. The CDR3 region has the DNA TGTGCCAGCAGTGAATCGGAGACAGGGGAGACTGAAGCTTTCTTT.

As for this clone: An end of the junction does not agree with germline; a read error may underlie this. The CDR3 nucleotides read TGTGCTAGCAGCTTCACCCGACTAGGCCACACCGGGGAGCTGTTTTTT. Its protein is CASSFTRLGHTGELFF. The genes are TRBV7-7 and TRBJ2-2; possibly TRBD2 for D (6 bases). The V gene's germline CDR1 is SSHAT and CDR2 FNYEAQ (reference sequence). The CDR3 contains 16 residues.

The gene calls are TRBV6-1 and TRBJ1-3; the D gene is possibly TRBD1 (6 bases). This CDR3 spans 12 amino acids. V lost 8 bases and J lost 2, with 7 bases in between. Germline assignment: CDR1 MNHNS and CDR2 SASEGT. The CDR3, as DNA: TGTGCCAGCCACAGGGCTGGAAACACCATATATTTT. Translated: CASHRAGNTIYF.

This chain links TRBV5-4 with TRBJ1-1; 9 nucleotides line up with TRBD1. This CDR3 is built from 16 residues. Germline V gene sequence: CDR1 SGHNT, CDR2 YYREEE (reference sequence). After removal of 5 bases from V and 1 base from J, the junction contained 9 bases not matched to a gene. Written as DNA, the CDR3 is TGTGCCAGCAGTACAGGGGGCGCAGATAGGAACACTGAAGCTTTCTTT. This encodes CASSTGGADRNTEAFF.

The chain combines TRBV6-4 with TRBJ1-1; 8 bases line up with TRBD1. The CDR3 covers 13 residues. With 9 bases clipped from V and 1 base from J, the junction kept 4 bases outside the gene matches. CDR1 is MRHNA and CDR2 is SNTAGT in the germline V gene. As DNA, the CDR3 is TGTGCCAGGAGAGGGACAGGGAACACTGAAGCTTTCTTT. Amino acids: CARRGTGNTEAFF.

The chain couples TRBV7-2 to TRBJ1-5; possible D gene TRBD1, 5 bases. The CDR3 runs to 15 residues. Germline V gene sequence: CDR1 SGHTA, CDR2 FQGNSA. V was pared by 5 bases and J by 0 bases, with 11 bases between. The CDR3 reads CASSPTDYSNQPQHF. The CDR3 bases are TGTGCCAGCAGCCCGACAGATTATAGCAATCAGCCCCAGCATTTT. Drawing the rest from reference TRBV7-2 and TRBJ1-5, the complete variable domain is GAGVSQSPSNKVTEKGKDVELRCDPISGHTALYWYRQSLGQGLEFLIYFQGNSAPDKSGLPSDRFSAERTGGSVSTLTIQRTQQEDSAVYLCASSPTDYSNQPQHFGDGTRLSIL.

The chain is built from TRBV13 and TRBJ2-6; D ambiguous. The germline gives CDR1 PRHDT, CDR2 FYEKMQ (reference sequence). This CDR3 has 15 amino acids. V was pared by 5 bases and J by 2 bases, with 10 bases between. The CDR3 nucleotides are TGTGCCAGCAGCAGAAGGGAAACTGGGGCCAACGTCCTGACTTTC. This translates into CASSRRETGANVLTF.

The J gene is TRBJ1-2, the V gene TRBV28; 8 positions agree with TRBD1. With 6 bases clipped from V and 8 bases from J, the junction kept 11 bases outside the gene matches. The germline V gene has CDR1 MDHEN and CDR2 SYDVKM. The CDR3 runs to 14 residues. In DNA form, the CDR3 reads TGTGCCAGCAGGCCCGGACAGGGTTGGGAGGGCTACACCTTC. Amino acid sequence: CASRPGQGWEGYTF.